Listed here are 26 T cell receptor beta chains from one sample, sequenced in a study of T cell responses to AZD1222 COVID-19 vaccine. Assay: immunoSEQ multiplex PCR; the TCRdb copy retains only in-frame clones and omits some. The sample shows about 180,000 clones, 88% of them seen only once. The input for sequencing was peripheral blood, taken on day 0 of AZD1222 vaccination. Every receptor here comes from an adult in good health.

The J gene is TRBJ1-5, the V gene TRBV27; no firm D call. V was cut by 0 bases and J by 4 bases, with 7 bases left in between. CDR1 and CDR2 (germline): MNHEY, SMNVEV (reference sequence). The CDR3 loop spans 14 amino acids. The CDR3 region is CASSLSRGNQPQHF. The DNA for the CDR3 is TGTGCCAGCAGTTTATCCCGGGGTAATCAGCCCCAGCATTTT.

This chain uses TRBV14 with TRBJ1-2; possible D gene TRBD1, 5 bases. Germline assignment: CDR1 SGHDN and CDR2 FVKESK. Deletions cut 2 bases from V and 6 bases from J, with 16 bases between. The length of the CDR3 is 15 residues. The CDR3 DNA reads TGTGCCAGCAGCCAATTCGACAGCCCTATGGATGGCTACACCTTC. Its translation is CASSQFDSPMDGYTF. The variable domain in full, completed from reference TRBV14 and TRBJ1-2, reads EAGVTQFPSHSVIEKGQTVTLRCDPISGHDNLYWYRRVMGKEIKFLLHFVKESKQDESGMPNNRFLAERTGGTYSTLKVQPAELEDSGVYFCASSQFDSPMDGYTFGSGTRLTVV.

This chain joins TRBV28 and TRBJ1-2; no reliable D call. In germline, CDR1 is MDHEN, CDR2 SYDVKM. The CDR3 consists of 10 residues. V was shortened by 5 bases and J by 8 bases, with 6 bases between the two germline ends. The CDR3 bases are TGTGCCAGCAGTCAAAGGGGCTACACCTTC. Protein product: CASSQRGYTF.

The rearrangement uses TRBV9 and TRBJ1-1; D might be TRBD1 (5 bases). The CDR3 is 15 residues long. V lost 0 bases and J lost 8, with 17 bases in between. From germline, CDR1 is SGDLS and CDR2 YYNGEE. The CDR3 loop reads CASSVDGQGGPEAFF. The DNA of the CDR3 is TGTGCCAGCAGCGTAGATGGGCAGGGAGGACCCGAAGCTTTCTTT.

The chain joins TRBV9 to TRBJ2-7; 11 bases fit TRBD1. The V gene's germline CDR1 is SGDLS and CDR2 YYNGEE. CDR3 length: 17 amino acids. J gave up 0 bases and V 4 bases, and 9 bases lay outside the gene matches. For the CDR3, the DNA is TGTGCCAGCAGCCCTTCGATTGGGACAGGGGGCTCCTACGAGCAGTACTTC. Protein: CASSPSIGTGGSYEQYF.

V gene TRBV11-2 combines with J gene TRBJ2-7, with D maybe TRBD1 (6 bases). V was cut by 5 bases and J by 2 bases, with 13 bases left in between. CDR1 SGHAT and CDR2 FQNNGV come from the germline V gene. This CDR3 is 14 amino acids long. CDR3 nucleotide sequence: TGTGCCAGCAGCCTGGGACAAGTAACCTACGAGCAGTACTTC. Translation: CASSLGQVTYEQYF.

V and J are TRBV12-3 or TRBV12-4 and TRBJ2-3; D unresolved. V gave up 6 bases and J gave up 3 bases, with 7 bases separating them. The CDR3 sequence is 12 residues long. CDR3: CASRSITDTQYF. Here the CDR3 DNA reads TGTGCCAGCAGATCCATAACAGATACGCAGTATTTT.

The CDR3 nucleotides are TGCGCCAGCAGCTTGTTACCGGCAGGGGTGAACTATGGCTACACCTTC. Translated, it gives CASSLLPAGVNYGYTF. The chain links TRBV5-1 to TRBJ1-2; TRBD1 is a possible D gene (6 bases). Trimming removed 1 base at V and 2 bases at J, with 15 bases between. The CDR3 length is 16 residues. The V gene's germline CDR1 is SGHRS and CDR2 YFSETQ.

The V call is TRBV6-1, the J call TRBJ1-1; 7 bases align to TRBD1. This CDR3 region has 15 residues. In germline, CDR1 is MNHNS, CDR2 SASEGT. J lost 3 bases, V lost 3 bases, and 7 bases had no gene match. As DNA, the CDR3 is TGTGCCAGCAGTGACCGAAACAGGGGTTACACTGAAGCTTTCTTT. This sequence encodes CASSDRNRGYTEAFF.

The chain carries TRBV21-1 and TRBJ1-3. TRBV21-1 is tagged as a pseudogene. The CDR3 loop spans 19 amino acids. CDR3 region: CASSKDRTPSTPVGNTIYF. The CDR3 nucleotides are TGTGCCAGCAGCAAAGACCGGACCCCCTCGACCCCCGTCGGAAACACCATATATTTT.

The V gene is TRBV30, the J gene TRBJ1-5, with a weak D call TRBD1 (5 bases). V was pared by 0 bases and J by 7 bases, with 13 bases between. The germline CDR1 and CDR2 sequences are GTSNPN and SVGIG (reference sequence). The CDR3 has 14 residues. CDR3 nucleotides: TGTGCCTGGAGTGTAACGGGACCTCGGCAGCCCCAGCATTTT. Residues: CAWSVTGPRQPQHF. The complete variable domain, with remaining parts taken from reference TRBV30 and TRBJ1-5, reads SQTIHQWPATLVQPVGSPLSLECTVEGTSNPNLYWYRQAAGRGLQLLFYSVGIGQISSEVPQNLSASRPQDRQFILSSKKLLLSDSGFYLCAWSVTGPRQPQHFGDGTRLSIL.

The chain couples TRBV15 to TRBJ2-5; TRBD2 aligns across 8 bases. The CDR3 runs to 16 residues. With V trimmed by 4 bases and J by 4 bases, 11 bases remained unmatched. Germline CDR1 is LNHNV and CDR2 is YYDKDF (reference sequence). The CDR3 region is CATSKGDGRAGETQYF. The CDR3 DNA reads as TGTGCCACCAGCAAGGGAGACGGGAGGGCCGGAGAGACCCAGTACTTC. The whole variable domain, remainder taken from reference TRBV15 and TRBJ2-5, is DAMVIQNPRYQVTQFGKPVTLSCSQTLNHNVMYWYQQKSSQAPKLLFHYYDKDFNNEADTPDNFQSRRPNTSFCFLDIRSPGLGDTAMYLCATSKGDGRAGETQYFGPGTRLLVL.

The chain recombines TRBV4-3 with TRBJ1-2; D gene uncertain. This CDR3 is 15 amino acids long. V lost 0 bases to trimming and J lost 7 bases, with 15 bases between them. Germline CDR1 LGHNA, CDR2 YSLEER. The CDR3 sequence: CASSQEPLGFGGYTF. CDR3 bases: TGCGCCAGCAGCCAAGAACCCCTGGGGTTTGGTGGCTACACCTTC.

The genes are TRBV11-2 and TRBJ1-3, with D unresolved. CDR1 is SGHAT and CDR2 is FQNNGV in the germline V gene. This CDR3 contains 12 residues. V was cut by 4 bases and J by 9 bases, with 10 bases left in between. CDR3 sequence reads: CASSSGGGTIYF. DNA of the CDR3: TGTGCCAGCAGCTCTGGAGGTGGCACCATATATTTT.

V usage is TRBV6-2 or TRBV6-3 and J usage is TRBJ1-4; the D is unclear. Between the trimmed V and J ends, which lost 6 bases and 8 bases, there was a span of 16 bases. This CDR3 is 14 amino acids long. Germline V gives CDR1 MNHEY, CDR2 SVGEGT. This chain's CDR3 is CASSHFKQREKLFF. CDR3 in DNA: TGTGCCAGCAGCCATTTTAAGCAAAGGGAAAAACTGTTTTTT.

The chain carries TRBV28 and TRBJ1-2; 8 bases agree with TRBD1. CDR3 length: 14 amino acids. Germline lookup yields CDR1 MDHEN and CDR2 SYDVKM. J lost 8 bases, V lost 4 bases, and 9 bases had no gene match. DNA for the CDR3: TGTGCCAGCAGTTCTCCCGGACAGGGCTACGGCTACACCTTC. The encoded protein is CASSSPGQGYGYTF.

This rearrangement joins TRBV5-4 to TRBJ1-1; the D is unclear. Deletions cut 1 base from V and 0 bases from J, with 16 bases between. CDR3 length equals 17 residues. Germline CDR1 is SGHNT and CDR2 is YYREEE (reference sequence). The CDR3 sequence is CASSLFPVNPMNTEAFF. For the CDR3, the DNA is TGTGCCAGCAGCTTGTTCCCAGTCAACCCCATGAACACTGAAGCTTTCTTT.

This rearrangement joins TRBV7-9 to TRBJ2-1; 8 bases are a match to TRBD1. The CDR3 covers 12 residues. CDR1 SEHNR and CDR2 FQNEAQ come from the germline V gene (reference sequence). Trimming removed 5 bases from V and 10 bases from J; junction bases left unmatched: 4. The CDR3 sequence is CASSRQGTEQFF. CDR3 nucleotide sequence: TGTGCCAGCAGCCGACAGGGGACAGAGCAGTTCTTC.

The V gene is TRBV6-5, the J gene TRBJ1-4; no clear D gene. Germline-derived CDR1 and CDR2 are MNHEY and SVGAGI. The CDR3 is made up of 14 amino acids. V was cut by 6 bases and J by 11 bases, with 19 bases left in between. CDR3 region: CASSYGPSDGKLFF. The CDR3 DNA reads as TGTGCCAGCAGCTACGGACCGTCGGACGGGAAACTGTTTTTT.

This clone showed up just a few times. The chain is built from TRBV21-1 and TRBJ1-2; TRBD1, the table's D call, was not compared with the DNA. TRBV21-1 is shown as a pseudogene. The CDR3 is 14 amino acids. In nucleotides, the CDR3 is TGTGCCAGCAGGACAGGGGGGGGTGTTCGTGGCTACACCTTC. Translating it yields CASRTGGGVRGYTF.

The chain combines TRBV6-1 with TRBJ1-2; D call uncertain. Germline V gene sequence: CDR1 MNHNS, CDR2 SASEGT. The germline V and J ends were trimmed by 3 bases and 4 bases, with 9 bases remaining between them. This CDR3 contains 13 residues. This chain's CDR3 is CASSDPQLYGYTF. In DNA form, the CDR3 reads TGTGCCAGCAGTGACCCTCAGCTCTATGGCTACACCTTC.

The V and J genes are TRBV5-1 and TRBJ2-2; possibly TRBD2 for D (5 bases). Germline V gives CDR1 SGHRS, CDR2 YFSETQ. Deletions cut 0 bases from V and 1 base from J, with 7 bases between. The CDR3 extends over 15 amino acids. The CDR3 reads CASSLGGLNTGELFF. The CDR3 coding sequence is TGCGCCAGCAGCTTGGGCGGGTTGAACACCGGGGAGCTGTTTTTT.

The chain links TRBV14 to TRBJ2-1; the D gene is possibly TRBD1 (6 bases). V lost 2 bases to trimming and J lost 3 bases, with 14 bases between them. The CDR3 covers 16 residues. Germline V lookup: CDR1 SGHDN, CDR2 FVKESK. The CDR3 protein is CASSQNTGNRYNEQFF. The CDR3 DNA is TGTGCCAGCAGCCAAAACACAGGGAACCGCTACAATGAGCAGTTCTTC.

The chain carries TRBV5-1 and TRBJ2-2; no definite D call. V was cut by 4 bases and J by 4 bases, with 14 bases left in between. In germline, CDR1 is SGHRS, CDR2 YFSETQ. This CDR3 is built from 15 residues. In nucleotides, the CDR3 is TGCGCCAGCAGCCAACAAACTACGGGCACCGGGGAGCTGTTTTTT. Protein sequence: CASSQQTTGTGELFF.

This rearrangement joins TRBV3-1 (or the pseudogene TRBV3-2) to TRBJ2-3; 8 nucleotides match TRBD2. Per germline, CDR1 LGHDT and CDR2 YNNKEL (reference sequence). The CDR3 is made up of 13 amino acids. V trimming: 4 bases; J trimming: 4 bases; junction bases outside the gene matches: 1. The CDR3 reads CASSLTSADTQYF. CDR3 sequence (DNA): TGTGCCAGCAGCCTGACTAGCGCAGATACGCAGTATTTT.

The gene calls are TRBV5-4 and TRBJ2-1; D possibly matches TRBD1 or TRBD2 (6 bases each). V was pared by 5 bases and J by 10 bases, with 10 bases between. The CDR3 is 11 residues long. CDR1 and CDR2 (germline): SGHNT, YYREEE (reference sequence). CDR3 amino acids: CASSLGGEQFF. CDR3 bases: TGTGCCAGCAGTCTGGGGGGCGAGCAGTTCTTC.